This T cell receptor beta chain was sequenced in a study of T cell repertoires in cytomegalovirus infection. Across the study: Recently identified HLA-C-restricted and well-studied HLA-B-restricted CMV epitopes were used. Indicated by public TCR beta signatures were CMV infection and matching HLA type. Regarding the study as a whole: Carriers of CMV and the relevant HLA type were discriminated by public TCR beta frequency. It was HLA-C-restricted CMV-specific TCR beta clonotypes that dominated the response ex vivo.

Trimming removed 3 bases from V and 3 bases from J, with 17 bases in between. The CDR3 extends over 16 amino acids. CDR1 is LGHNA and CDR2 is YSLEER in the germline V gene. TCRdb analysed the reads with MiXCR anew, one entry per CDR3 protein. The sample shows 80,000 to 95,000 distinct CDR3 sequences, around 28% of them seen only once. This clonotype was seen only once. Its antigen is still unknown. The starting material was CD8+ T cells from cultured PBMCs, obtained from culture after CMV antigen stimulation. This clonotype was obtained from a human donor in good health (CMV status not recorded). Some clones in this sample may be carry-over from other donors' samples. The chain joins TRBV4-3 to TRBJ1-1; D remains ambiguous. CDR3: CASSHGVSLLYTEAFF. The CDR3 DNA sequence: TGCGCCAGCAGCCATGGGGTTTCTCTTCTTTACACTGAAGCTTTCTTT.